This T cell receptor beta chain was identified in a study of shared clonotypes between healthy human individuals. This CDR3 is built from 14 residues. Trimming removed 1 base at V and 0 bases at J, with 9 bases between. CDR1 GTSNPN and CDR2 SVGIG come from the germline V gene (reference sequence). Samples underwent the assay at deep level. The table came from immunoSEQ multiplex PCR; TCRdb's copy has only in-frame clones and leaves some out. Seen here are about 2 million clones, 90% to 95% observed once, and the top ten hold 0.13%. The receptor was derived from a man between 18 and 35 years old in good health. The V gene is TRBV30, the J gene TRBJ1-2; D is possibly TRBD1 (6 bases). Sequencing used naive CD4+ T cells sorted from blood. Documented subset: CD45RA+ positively selected. This CDR3 reads CAWSGDKTNYGYTF. The DNA of the CDR3 is TGTGCCTGGAGTGGGGACAAGACTAACTATGGCTACACCTTC.